Listed here are 22 T cell receptor beta chains from one sample, sequenced in a study of blood T cell repertoires in COVID-19. The protocol was immunoSEQ multiplex PCR, while the TCRdb copy is restricted to in-frame clones and leaves out a portion. In the table there are about 61,000 clones, around 82% of which are singletons. Material for sequencing was peripheral blood. The origin of the receptors is an elderly man with active or convalescent COVID-19.

The chain combines TRBV5-1 with TRBJ2-3; TRBD2 matches 9 bases. V lost 4 bases and J lost 1; bases outside the gene matches: 10. Germline V CDR1 and CDR2: SGHRS, YFSETQ. The CDR3 length is 17 residues. The chain's CDR3 is CASSPQVAGAGTDTQYF. For the CDR3, the DNA is TGCGCCAGCAGCCCCCAGGTAGCGGGGGCCGGCACAGATACGCAGTATTTT.

The chain is built from TRBV5-6 and TRBJ1-4; TRBD1 matches at 10 bases. With V trimmed by 4 bases and J by 0 bases, 9 bases remained unmatched. CDR3 length equals 18 residues. Per germline, CDR1 SGHDT and CDR2 YYEEEE. The CDR3 DNA reads TGTGCCAGCAGCCGGGACAGGGGTACTCGTACAACTAATGAAAAACTGTTTTTT. Its translation: CASSRDRGTRTTNEKLFF.

The genes are TRBV18 and TRBJ2-5; 9 nucleotides line up with TRBD2. Unmatched junction bases numbered 1, after V lost 0 bases and J lost 5 bases. CDR3 length: 14 amino acids. Germline lookup yields CDR1 KGHSH and CDR2 LQKENI. In nucleotides, the CDR3 is TGTGCCAGCTCACCACCGCTAGCGGGGGAGACCCAGTACTTC. The encoded protein is CASSPPLAGETQYF.

The rearrangement links TRBV5-4 to TRBJ2-3; TRBD2 aligns across 10 bases. Looked up from germline, CDR1 is SGHNT and CDR2 is YYREEE (reference sequence). This CDR3 is 15 amino acids long. V shed 3 bases, J shed 5 bases, and the junction held 6 bases outside the gene matches. For the CDR3, the DNA is TGTGCCAGCAGCTCTCAAACTAGCGGGATAGATACGCAGTATTTT. Translation gives CASSSQTSGIDTQYF.

This clone was picked up a small number of times. The CDR3, as DNA: TGTGCCAGCAGTTTATCGGCCGAATATGAAAAACTGTTTTTT. It is translated as CASSLSAEYEKLFF. This rearrangement joins TRBV27 to TRBJ1-4; D uncertain. The V end lost 0 bases, the J end lost 6 bases, and 8 bases lay between the germline ends. The CDR3 runs 14 residues. Germline V gene lookup returns CDR1 MNHEY and CDR2 SMNVEV (reference sequence).

Remarks on this clone: The sample holds other DNA sequences that translate to the same CDR3. The chain uses TRBV5-1 and TRBJ2-1; 10 positions agree with TRBD1. Germline CDR1 and CDR2: SGHRS and YFSETQ. This CDR3 is 15 amino acids long. V shed 0 bases, J shed 8 bases, and the junction held 5 bases outside the gene matches. In DNA, the CDR3 is TGCGCCAGCAGCTTGGGACAGGGGGCTGTCGATGAGCAGTTCTTC. It codes for CASSLGQGAVDEQFF.

The chain is built from TRBV28 and TRBJ2-5; no clear D. The CDR3 length is 14 residues. V was cut by 4 bases and J by 5 bases, with 14 bases left in between. Looked up from germline, CDR1 is MDHEN and CDR2 is SYDVKM. DNA of the CDR3: TGTGCCAGCAGTTCCGGAGCCGTAAAGGAGACCCAGTACTTC. Translated: CASSSGAVKETQYF.

The chain joins TRBV27 to TRBJ2-3; 10 bases line up with TRBD1. With V trimmed by 6 bases and J by 6 bases, 3 bases remained unmatched. This CDR3 has 13 amino acids. CDR1 MNHEY and CDR2 SMNVEV come from the germline V gene (reference sequence). The CDR3 loop reads CASRDRGLDTQYF. The CDR3 DNA follows: TGTGCCAGCAGGGACAGGGGGTTGGATACGCAGTATTTT.

This clone came up once. J is TRBJ2-1 and V is TRBV7-9; 8 bases align to TRBD2. The germline V gene has CDR1 SEHNR and CDR2 FQNEAQ (reference sequence). Unmatched junction bases numbered 8, after V lost 4 bases and J lost 3 bases. CDR3 length: 16 residues. The chain's CDR3 is CASSSQRERNYNEQFF. The CDR3, as DNA: TGTGCCAGCAGCTCTCAGCGGGAGCGAAACTACAATGAGCAGTTCTTC.

CDR3 in DNA: TGTGCCAGCAGGCCTAGCGGGGGGCCCAATGAGCAGTTCTTC. Translated: CASRPSGGPNEQFF. This chain joins TRBV7-9 and TRBJ2-1; 11 positions match TRBD2. The V segment lost 6 bases and the J segment 6 bases; nucleotides outside the gene matches: 4. The germline V gene has CDR1 SEHNR and CDR2 FQNEAQ (reference sequence). The CDR3 runs 14 residues.

A few counts support this clone. V gene TRBV3-1 (or the pseudogene TRBV3-2) combines with J gene TRBJ2-2, with D possibly TRBD1 on 5 matching bases. This CDR3 comprises 17 residues. Trimming removed 1 base at V and 4 bases at J, with 16 bases between. From germline, CDR1 is LGHDT and CDR2 YNNKEL (reference sequence). This chain's CDR3 is CASSQGLDTTGTGELFF. DNA for the CDR3: TGTGCCAGCAGCCAAGGATTGGACACGACCGGCACCGGGGAGCTGTTTTTT.

The rearrangement joins TRBV7-6 to TRBJ2-5, with a tentative D call TRBD2 (5 bases). In germline, CDR1 is SGHVS, CDR2 FNYEAQ. V lost 5 bases and J 5 bases, leaving 24 bases between the germline ends. The CDR3 contains 17 residues. The CDR3 here is CASSTRTPGTAGETQYF. CDR3 coding DNA: TGTGCCAGCAGCACTAGAACCCCGGGAACCGCCGGGGAGACCCAGTACTTC.

The chain is built from TRBV5-1 and TRBJ2-7; unclear D gene. CDR1 is SGHRS and CDR2 is YFSETQ in the germline V gene. V was cut by 3 bases and J by 2 bases, with 9 bases left in between. CDR3 length: 13 amino acids. This CDR3 reads CASSYGWTYEQYF. The CDR3 DNA follows: TGCGCCAGCAGCTACGGGTGGACCTACGAGCAGTACTTC.

The chain employs TRBV6-6 and TRBJ1-3; D unresolved. With 6 bases removed from V and 3 bases from J, the gap between germline ends came to 3 bases. There are 11 residues in the CDR3. Germline lookup yields CDR1 MNHNY and CDR2 SVGAGI (reference sequence). For the CDR3, the DNA is TGTGCCAGCAGCAATGGAAACACCATATATTTT. The encoded protein is CASSNGNTIYF.

This chain connects TRBV24-1 to TRBJ2-1, with TRBD2 identical over 7 bases. Unmatched junction bases numbered 2, after V lost 0 bases and J lost 7 bases. This CDR3 has 14 residues. From germline, CDR1 is KGHDR and CDR2 SFDVKD. In DNA form, the CDR3 reads TGTGCCACCAGTGATTTGTTGCGGGGGAATGAGCAGTTCTTC. Translation: CATSDLLRGNEQFF.

A few counts support this clone. The chain has TRBV5-6 and TRBJ1-2; D gene unclear. The CDR3 spans 13 residues. Deletions cut 4 bases from V and 5 bases from J, with 12 bases between. The germline V gene has CDR1 SGHDT and CDR2 YYEEEE. The CDR3 here is CASSPAEDYGYTF. Here the CDR3 DNA reads TGTGCCAGCAGCCCGGCAGAGGATTATGGCTACACCTTC.

This sequence joins TRBV10-3 and TRBJ2-3, with TRBD2 matching 12 bases. V trimming: 5 bases; J trimming: 4 bases; junction bases outside the gene matches: 4. CDR1 and CDR2 from the germline V gene are ENHRY and SYGVKD. The CDR3 contains 15 residues. The CDR3 region is CAISTASGGADTQYF. The CDR3 DNA is TGTGCCATCAGTACGGCTAGCGGGGGGGCAGATACGCAGTATTTT.

The chain links TRBV4-2 to TRBJ1-3; no clear D gene. From germline, CDR1 is LGHNA and CDR2 YNFKEQ. Trimming took 0 bases from V and 0 from J, leaving 12 bases between them. This CDR3 is built from 17 residues. In nucleotides, the CDR3 is TGTGCCAGCAGCCAAGATAAGGGAGGGTACTCTGGAAACACCATATATTTT. Residues: CASSQDKGGYSGNTIYF.

This clone was detected only a few times. The chain recombines TRBV27 with TRBJ1-6, with 9 positions matching TRBD1. This CDR3 is 16 amino acids long. CDR1 is MNHEY, CDR2 SMNVEV, per germline (reference sequence). V gave up 3 bases and J gave up 6 bases; unmatched junction bases: 6. This CDR3 is CASSFHRDRVNSPLHF. The CDR3 coding sequence is TGTGCCAGCAGTTTCCACCGGGACAGGGTTAATTCACCCCTCCACTTT.

As DNA, the CDR3 is TGCGCCAGCAGTCTTGGGCAAGACCAGTTCTTC. Its protein is CASSLGQDQFF. The chain couples TRBV10-2 to TRBJ2-1; no clear D gene. CDR3 length equals 11 residues. Germline V CDR1 and CDR2: WSHSY, SAAADI. Deletions cut 5 bases from V and 13 bases from J, with 12 bases between.

This clone showed up just a few times. The chain uses TRBV10-3 and TRBJ1-6; 10 bases align to TRBD1. This CDR3 has 16 amino acids. Per the germline V gene, CDR1 is ENHRY and CDR2 is SYGVKD. The V segment lost 6 bases and the J segment 0 bases; nucleotides outside the gene matches: 2. The CDR3 loop is CAIRGQGSSYNSPLHF. CDR3 DNA: TGTGCCATCAGGGGACAGGGGAGCTCCTATAATTCACCCCTCCACTTT.

This sequence joins TRBV2 and TRBJ1-1; no clear D. Trimming took off 5 bases at V and 11 bases at J, with 15 bases between the two ends. Looked up from germline, CDR1 is SNHLY and CDR2 is FYNNEI. The CDR3 is made up of 12 amino acids. The CDR3 sequence: CASSYGLTPAFF. Written as DNA, the CDR3 is TGTGCCAGCAGTTACGGACTGACGCCGGCTTTCTTT.